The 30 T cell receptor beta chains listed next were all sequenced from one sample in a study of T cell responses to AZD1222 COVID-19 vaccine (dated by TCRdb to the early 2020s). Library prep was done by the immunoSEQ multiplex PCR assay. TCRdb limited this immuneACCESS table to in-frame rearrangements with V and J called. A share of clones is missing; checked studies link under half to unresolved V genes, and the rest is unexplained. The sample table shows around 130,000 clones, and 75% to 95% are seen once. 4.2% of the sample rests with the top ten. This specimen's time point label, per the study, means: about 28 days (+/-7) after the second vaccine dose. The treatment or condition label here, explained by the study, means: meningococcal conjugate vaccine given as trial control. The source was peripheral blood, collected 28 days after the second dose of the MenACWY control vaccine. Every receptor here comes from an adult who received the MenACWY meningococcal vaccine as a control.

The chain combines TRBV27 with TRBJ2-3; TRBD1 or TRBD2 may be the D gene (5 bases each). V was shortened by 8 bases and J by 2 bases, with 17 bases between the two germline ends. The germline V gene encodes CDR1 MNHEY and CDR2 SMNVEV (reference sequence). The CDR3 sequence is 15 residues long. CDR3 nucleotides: TGTGCCAGCGGCTCAAGGGGAGTCACCACAGATACGCAGTATTTT. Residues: CASGSRGVTTDTQYF.

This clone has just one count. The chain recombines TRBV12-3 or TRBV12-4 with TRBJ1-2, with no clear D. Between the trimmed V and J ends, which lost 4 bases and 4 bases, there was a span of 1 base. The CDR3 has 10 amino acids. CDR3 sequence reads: CASSSYGYTF. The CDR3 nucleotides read TGTGCCAGCAGTTCCTATGGCTACACCTTC.

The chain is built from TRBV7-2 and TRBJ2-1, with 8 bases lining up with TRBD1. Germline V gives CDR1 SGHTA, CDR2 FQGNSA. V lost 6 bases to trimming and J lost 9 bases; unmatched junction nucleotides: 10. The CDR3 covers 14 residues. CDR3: CASSAQGAQGEQFF. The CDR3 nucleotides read TGTGCCAGCAGTGCCCAGGGGGCGCAGGGTGAGCAGTTCTTC. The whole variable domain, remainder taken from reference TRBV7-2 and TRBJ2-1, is GAGVSQSPSNKVTEKGKDVELRCDPISGHTALYWYRQSLGQGLEFLIYFQGNSAPDKSGLPSDRFSAERTGGSVSTLTIQRTQQEDSAVYLCASSAQGAQGEQFFGPGTRLTVL.

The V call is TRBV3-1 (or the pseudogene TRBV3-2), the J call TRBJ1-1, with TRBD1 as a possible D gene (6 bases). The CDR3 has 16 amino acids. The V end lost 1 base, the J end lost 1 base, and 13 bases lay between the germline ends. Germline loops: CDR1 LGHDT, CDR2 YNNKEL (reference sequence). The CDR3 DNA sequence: TGTGCCAGCAGCCAAGCCGGGGGCAGTACGAACACTGAAGCTTTCTTT. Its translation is CASSQAGGSTNTEAFF.

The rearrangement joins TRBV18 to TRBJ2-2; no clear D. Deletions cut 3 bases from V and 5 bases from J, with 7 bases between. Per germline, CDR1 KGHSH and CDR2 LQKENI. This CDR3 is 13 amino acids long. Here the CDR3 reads CASSPTVTGELFF. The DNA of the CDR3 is TGTGCCAGCTCACCTACGGTTACCGGGGAGCTGTTTTTT.

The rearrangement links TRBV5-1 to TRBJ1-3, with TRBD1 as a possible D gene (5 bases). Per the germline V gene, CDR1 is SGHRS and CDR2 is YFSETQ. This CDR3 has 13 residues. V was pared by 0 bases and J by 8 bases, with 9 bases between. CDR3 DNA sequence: TGCGCCAGCAGCTTGGATCAGGGAGACACCATATATTTT. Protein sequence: CASSLDQGDTIYF.

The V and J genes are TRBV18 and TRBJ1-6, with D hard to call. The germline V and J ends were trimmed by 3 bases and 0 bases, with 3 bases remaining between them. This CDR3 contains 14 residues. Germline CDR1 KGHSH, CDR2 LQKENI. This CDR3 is CASSPSSYNSPLHF. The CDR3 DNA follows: TGTGCCAGCTCACCCAGCTCCTATAATTCACCCCTCCACTTT.

CDR3 sequence reads: CASSYSGGRGNEQFF. The DNA for the CDR3 is TGTGCCAGCAGTTACTCAGGCGGGAGGGGGAATGAGCAGTTCTTC. The chain is built from TRBV6-5 and TRBJ2-1; 9 nucleotides align to TRBD2. V lost 0 bases, J lost 7 bases, and 4 bases stayed unmatched. This CDR3 region has 15 residues. Germline-derived CDR1 and CDR2 are MNHEY and SVGAGI.

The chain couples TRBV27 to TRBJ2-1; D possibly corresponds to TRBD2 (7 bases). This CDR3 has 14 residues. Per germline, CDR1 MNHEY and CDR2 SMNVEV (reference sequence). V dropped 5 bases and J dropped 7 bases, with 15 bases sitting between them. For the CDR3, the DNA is TGTGCCAGCAGTCATCGGGGGGCTAGTAATGAGCAGTTCTTC. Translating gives CASSHRGASNEQFF.

As DNA, the CDR3 is TGTGCCAGCAGTGACCATCAGGTCGCCAAAAACATTCAGTACTTC. The encoded protein is CASSDHQVAKNIQYF. The chain uses TRBV25-1 and TRBJ2-4; no definite D call. In germline, CDR1 is MGHDK, CDR2 SYGVNS. This CDR3 contains 15 residues. Trimming stripped 3 bases from V and 1 base from J, with 10 bases between.

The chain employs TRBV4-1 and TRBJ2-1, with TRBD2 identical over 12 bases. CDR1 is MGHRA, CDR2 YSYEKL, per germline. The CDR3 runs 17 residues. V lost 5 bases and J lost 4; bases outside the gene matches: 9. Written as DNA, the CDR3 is TGCGCCAGCAGCACCCTAGCGGGAGGGCCGTTTTACAATGAGCAGTTCTTC. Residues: CASSTLAGGPFYNEQFF.

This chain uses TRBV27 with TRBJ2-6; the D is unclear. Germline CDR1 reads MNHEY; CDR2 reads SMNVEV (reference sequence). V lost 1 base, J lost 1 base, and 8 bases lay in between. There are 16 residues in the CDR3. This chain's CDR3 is CASSLLLGSGANVLTF. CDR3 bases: TGTGCCAGCAGTTTATTACTCGGTTCTGGGGCCAACGTCCTGACTTTC.

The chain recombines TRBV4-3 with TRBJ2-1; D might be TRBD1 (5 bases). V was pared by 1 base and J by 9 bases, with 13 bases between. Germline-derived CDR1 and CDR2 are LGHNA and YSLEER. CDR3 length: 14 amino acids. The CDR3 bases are TGCGCCAGCAGCCAAGGTTCAGGGTGGAGTGAGCAGTTCTTC. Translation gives CASSQGSGWSEQFF.

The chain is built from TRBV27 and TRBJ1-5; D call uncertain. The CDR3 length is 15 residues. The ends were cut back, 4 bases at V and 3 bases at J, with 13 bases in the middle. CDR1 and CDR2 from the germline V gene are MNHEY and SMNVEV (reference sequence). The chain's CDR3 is CASSYDGSHNQPQHF. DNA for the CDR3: TGTGCCAGCAGTTACGACGGCTCTCACAATCAGCCCCAGCATTTT.

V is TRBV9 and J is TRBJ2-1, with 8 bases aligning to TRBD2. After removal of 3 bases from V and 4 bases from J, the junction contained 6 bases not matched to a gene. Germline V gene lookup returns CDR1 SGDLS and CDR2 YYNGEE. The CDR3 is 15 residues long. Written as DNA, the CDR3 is TGTGCCAGCAGCGAGAGACTAGCGAGTTACAATGAGCAGTTCTTC. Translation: CASSERLASYNEQFF. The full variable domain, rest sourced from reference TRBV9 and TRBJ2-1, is DSGVTQTPKHLITATGQRVTLRCSPRSGDLSVYWYQQSLDQGLQFLIQYYNGEERAKGNILERFSAQQFPDLHSELNLSSLELGDSALYFCASSERLASYNEQFFGPGTRLTVL.

CDR3 loop: CASSSPRRVDTEAFF. In DNA form, the CDR3 reads TGTGCCAGCAGTAGCCCCCGAAGGGTGGACACTGAAGCTTTCTTT. The gene calls are TRBV28 and TRBJ1-1; unclear D gene. The CDR3 contains 15 residues. The V gene lost 5 bases and the J gene lost 3 bases, with 16 bases spanning the gap. Germline V gives CDR1 MDHEN, CDR2 SYDVKM.

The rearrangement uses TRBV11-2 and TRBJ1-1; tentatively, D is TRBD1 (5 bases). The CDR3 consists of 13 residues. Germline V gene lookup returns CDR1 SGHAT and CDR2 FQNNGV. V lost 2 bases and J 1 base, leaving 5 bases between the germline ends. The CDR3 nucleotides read TGTGCCAGCAGCTTACAGGGGAACACTGAAGCTTTCTTT. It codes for CASSLQGNTEAFF. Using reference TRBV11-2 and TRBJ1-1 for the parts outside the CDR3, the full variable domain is EAGVAQSPRYKIIEKRQSVAFWCNPISGHATLYWYQQILGQGPKLLIQFQNNGVVDDSQLPKDRFSAERLKGVDSTLKIQPAKLEDSAVYLCASSLQGNTEAFFGQGTRLTVV.

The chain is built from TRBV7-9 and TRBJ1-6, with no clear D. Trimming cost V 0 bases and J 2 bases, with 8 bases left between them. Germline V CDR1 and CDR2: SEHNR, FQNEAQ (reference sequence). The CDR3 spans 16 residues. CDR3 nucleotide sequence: TGTGCCAGCAGCTTAGCGCTGGAAACCTATAATTCACCCCTCCACTTT. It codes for CASSLALETYNSPLHF.

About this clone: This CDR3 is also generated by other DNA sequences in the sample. The CDR3: CASSLKDGPNYGYTF. The CDR3 nucleotides are TGTGCCAGCAGTTTAAAGGACGGACCTAACTATGGCTACACCTTC. The V call is TRBV27, the J call TRBJ1-2; D is unresolved. CDR3 length: 15 amino acids. CDR1 and CDR2 from the germline V gene are MNHEY and SMNVEV (reference sequence). The germline V and J ends were trimmed by 2 bases and 0 bases, with 10 bases remaining between them.

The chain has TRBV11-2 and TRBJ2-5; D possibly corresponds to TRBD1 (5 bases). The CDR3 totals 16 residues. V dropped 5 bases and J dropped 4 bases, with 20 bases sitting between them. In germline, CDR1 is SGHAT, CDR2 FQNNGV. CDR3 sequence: CASSPNGHSWGETQYF. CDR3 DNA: TGTGCCAGCAGCCCGAACGGACACAGTTGGGGAGAGACCCAGTACTTC.

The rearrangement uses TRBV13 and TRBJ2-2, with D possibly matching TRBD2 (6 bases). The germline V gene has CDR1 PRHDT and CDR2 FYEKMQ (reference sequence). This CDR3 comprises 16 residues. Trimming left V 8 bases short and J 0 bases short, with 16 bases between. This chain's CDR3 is CASGKGTLTNTGELFF. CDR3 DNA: TGTGCCAGCGGAAAGGGGACTTTGACGAACACCGGGGAGCTGTTTTTT.

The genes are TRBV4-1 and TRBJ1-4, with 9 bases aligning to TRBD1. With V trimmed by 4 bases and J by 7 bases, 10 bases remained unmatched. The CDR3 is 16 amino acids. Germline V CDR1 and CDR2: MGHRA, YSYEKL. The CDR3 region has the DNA TGCGCCAGCAGCCTTCAACCGGGACAGGGTGGTGAAAAACTGTTTTTT. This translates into CASSLQPGQGGEKLFF.

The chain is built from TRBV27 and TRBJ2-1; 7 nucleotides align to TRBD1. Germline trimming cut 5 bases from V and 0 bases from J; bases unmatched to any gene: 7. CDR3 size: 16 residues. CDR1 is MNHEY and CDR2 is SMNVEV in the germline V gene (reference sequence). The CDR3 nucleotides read TGTGCCAGCAGTCCGACAGGGTGGCTCTCCTACAATGAGCAGTTCTTC. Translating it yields CASSPTGWLSYNEQFF.

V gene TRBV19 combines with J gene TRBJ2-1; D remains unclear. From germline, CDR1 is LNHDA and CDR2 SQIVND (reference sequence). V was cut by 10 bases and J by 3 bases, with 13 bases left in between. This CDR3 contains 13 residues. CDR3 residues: CATQMGSYNEQFF. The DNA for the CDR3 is TGTGCCACCCAGATGGGTAGCTACAATGAGCAGTTCTTC.

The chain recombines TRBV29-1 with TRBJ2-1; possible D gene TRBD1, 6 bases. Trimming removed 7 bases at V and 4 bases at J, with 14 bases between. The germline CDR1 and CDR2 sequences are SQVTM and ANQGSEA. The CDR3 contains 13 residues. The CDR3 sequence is CSAGDTLYNEQFF. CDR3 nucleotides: TGCAGCGCTGGGGACACACTATACAATGAGCAGTTCTTC.

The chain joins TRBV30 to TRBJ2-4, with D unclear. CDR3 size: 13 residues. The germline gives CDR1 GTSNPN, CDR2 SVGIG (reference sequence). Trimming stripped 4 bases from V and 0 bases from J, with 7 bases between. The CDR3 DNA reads TGTGCCTGGAACGGTATAGCCAAAAACATTCAGTACTTC. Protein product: CAWNGIAKNIQYF.

DNA for the CDR3: TGTGCCAGCAGTTTACTCTGGGCCTCCTACAATGAGCAGTTCTTC. Translation gives CASSLLWASYNEQFF. This sequence joins TRBV7-2 and TRBJ2-1; D gene unclear. V was pared by 6 bases and J by 0 bases, with 12 bases between. This CDR3 is built from 15 residues. Germline CDR1 reads SGHTA; CDR2 reads FQGNSA.

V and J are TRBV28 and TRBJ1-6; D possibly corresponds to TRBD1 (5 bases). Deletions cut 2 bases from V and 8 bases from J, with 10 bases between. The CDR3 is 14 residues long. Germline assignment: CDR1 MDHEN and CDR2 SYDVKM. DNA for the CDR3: TGTGCCAGCAGTTTAAGGGACGGTTATTCACCCCTCCACTTT. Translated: CASSLRDGYSPLHF.

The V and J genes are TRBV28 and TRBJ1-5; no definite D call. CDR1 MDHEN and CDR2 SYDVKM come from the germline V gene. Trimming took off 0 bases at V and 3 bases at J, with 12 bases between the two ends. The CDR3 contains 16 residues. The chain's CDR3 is CASSLWTTVHNQPQHF. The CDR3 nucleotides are TGTGCCAGCAGTTTATGGACGACCGTACACAATCAGCCCCAGCATTTT.

The CDR3 sequence is CASSLVGTNSPLHF. Written as DNA, the CDR3 is TGCGCCAGCAGCTTGGTAGGGACTAATTCACCCCTCCACTTT. The chain carries TRBV5-1 and TRBJ1-6, with a tentative D call TRBD1 (5 bases). V was shortened by 0 bases and J by 6 bases, with 7 bases between the two germline ends. The length of the CDR3 is 14 residues. In germline, CDR1 is SGHRS, CDR2 YFSETQ.